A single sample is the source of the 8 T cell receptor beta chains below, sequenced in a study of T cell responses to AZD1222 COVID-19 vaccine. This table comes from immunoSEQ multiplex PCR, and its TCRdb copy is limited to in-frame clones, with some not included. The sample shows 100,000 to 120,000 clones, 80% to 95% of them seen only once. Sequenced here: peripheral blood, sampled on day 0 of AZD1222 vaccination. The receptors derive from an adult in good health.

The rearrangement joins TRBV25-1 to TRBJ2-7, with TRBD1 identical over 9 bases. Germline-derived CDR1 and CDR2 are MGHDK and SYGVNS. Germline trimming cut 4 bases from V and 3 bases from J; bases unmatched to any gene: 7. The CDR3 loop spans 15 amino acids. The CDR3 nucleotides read TGTGCCAGCAGTGTGGACAGGGGAGTAGTCTACGAGCAGTACTTC. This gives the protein CASSVDRGVVYEQYF.

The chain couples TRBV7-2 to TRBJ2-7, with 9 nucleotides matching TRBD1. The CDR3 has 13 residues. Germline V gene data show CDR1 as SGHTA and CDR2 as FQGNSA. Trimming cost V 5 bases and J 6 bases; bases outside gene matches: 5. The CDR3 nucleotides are TGTGCCAGCAGCCCGGACAGGGGAGGCGAGCAGTACTTC. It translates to CASSPDRGGEQYF.

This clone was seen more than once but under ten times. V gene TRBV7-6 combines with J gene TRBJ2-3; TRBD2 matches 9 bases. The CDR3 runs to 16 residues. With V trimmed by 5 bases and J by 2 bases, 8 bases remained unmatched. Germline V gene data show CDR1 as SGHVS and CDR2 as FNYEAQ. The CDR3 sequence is CASSPGASGTTDTQYF. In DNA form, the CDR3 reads TGTGCCAGCAGCCCCGGGGCTAGCGGGACCACAGATACGCAGTATTTT.

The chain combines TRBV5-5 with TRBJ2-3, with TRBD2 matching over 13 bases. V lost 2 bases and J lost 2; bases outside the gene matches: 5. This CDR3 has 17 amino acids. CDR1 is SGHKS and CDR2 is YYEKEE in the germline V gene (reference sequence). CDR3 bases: TGTGCCAGCAGCTTATTGACTAGCGGGGGGCTCACAGATACGCAGTATTTT. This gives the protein CASSLLTSGGLTDTQYF.

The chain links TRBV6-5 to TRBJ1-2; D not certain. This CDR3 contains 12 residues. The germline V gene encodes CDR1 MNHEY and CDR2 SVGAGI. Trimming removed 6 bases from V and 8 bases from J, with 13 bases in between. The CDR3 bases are TGTGCCAGCAGGGAGGCTGTGAAGGGCTACACCTTC. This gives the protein CASREAVKGYTF.

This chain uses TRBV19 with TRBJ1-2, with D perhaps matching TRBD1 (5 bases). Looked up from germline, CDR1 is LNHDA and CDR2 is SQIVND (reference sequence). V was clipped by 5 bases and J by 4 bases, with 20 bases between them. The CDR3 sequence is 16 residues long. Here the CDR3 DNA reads TGTGCCAGTAGTTTACGGGACGGCCTTCTCCTCTATGGCTACACCTTC. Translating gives CASSLRDGLLLYGYTF.

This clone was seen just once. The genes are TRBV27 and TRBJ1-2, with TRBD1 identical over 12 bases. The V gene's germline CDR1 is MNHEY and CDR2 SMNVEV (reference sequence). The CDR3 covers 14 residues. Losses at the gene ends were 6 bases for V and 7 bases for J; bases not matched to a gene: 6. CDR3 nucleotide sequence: TGTGCCAGCAGGGGGGACAGGGGGCATGGTGGCTACACCTTC. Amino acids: CASRGDRGHGGYTF.

CDR3 in DNA: TGTGCCAGCAGTGACGGCGGGAGCACTGAAGCTTTCTTT. Its translation is CASSDGGSTEAFF. The V gene is TRBV2, the J gene TRBJ1-1; D gene ambiguous. From germline, CDR1 is SNHLY and CDR2 FYNNEI. The CDR3 is 13 residues long. V shed 3 bases and J shed 4 bases, with 9 bases lying between them.